These 18 T cell receptor beta chains were all obtained from the same sample, sequenced in a study of shared clonotypes between healthy human individuals (dated by TCRdb to 2020 to 2022). To prepare the library, the immunoSEQ multiplex PCR assay was applied. Drawn from immuneACCESS, this table holds only the in-frame rearrangements with V and J called that TCRdb kept. Clones are partly lost; checked studies trace under half to an unresolved V gene and leave the rest unexplained. Recorded for this sample are fewer than 1 million clones; about 96% of them occurred a single time. The top ten clonotypes cover less than 0.25% of the sample. CD8 naive samples were CD45RO-negative cells positively selected for CCR7, giving a CD45RA+CCR7+ population that excluded TemRA cells. The sample consisted of naive CD8+ T cells sorted from blood. This sample's cell subset or site label indicates: CD45RA+CCR7+. The receptors derive from a man younger than 40 in good health.

The J gene is TRBJ2-1, the V gene TRBV6-4; D gene uncertain. Germline CDR1 is MRHNA and CDR2 is SNTAGT. V lost 2 bases and J 5 bases, leaving 10 bases between the germline ends. This CDR3 has 14 residues. The CDR3 loop reads CASSDLGLDNEQFF. The CDR3 bases are TGTGCCAGCAGTGACCTGGGATTGGACAATGAGCAGTTCTTC.

CDR3 amino acids: CASRPGTSEQYF. For the CDR3, the DNA is TGTGCCAGCAGGCCCGGGACTAGCGAGCAGTACTTC. The gene calls are TRBV25-1 and TRBJ2-7; 8 bases line up with TRBD2. The CDR3 is 12 residues long. V was pared by 6 bases and J by 6 bases, with 4 bases of the junction left unmatched. Per germline, CDR1 MGHDK and CDR2 SYGVNS.

This chain joins TRBV10-3 and TRBJ2-7; 13 positions agree with TRBD2. Germline loops: CDR1 ENHRY, CDR2 SYGVKD. Trimming at V came to 9 bases and at J to 5 bases, leaving 4 bases not matched to a gene. The CDR3 has 13 residues. The CDR3: CAITGTSGNEQYF. The CDR3 DNA reads as TGTGCCATTACCGGGACTAGCGGGAACGAGCAGTACTTC.

Here the CDR3 DNA reads TGTGCCAGCAGTTCGGGTGCGGGGGACACCGGGGAGCTGTTTTTT. Encoded protein: CASSSGAGDTGELFF. The V call is TRBV2, the J call TRBJ2-2; 7 nucleotides agree with TRBD2. The CDR3 runs 15 residues. Germline assignment: CDR1 SNHLY and CDR2 FYNNEI. The V segment lost 5 bases and the J segment 3 bases; nucleotides outside the gene matches: 6.

The DNA for the CDR3 is TGTGCCAGCAGCCTAGGATGGGCCCTTGACAATGAGCAGTTCTTC. Its translation: CASSLGWALDNEQFF. The rearrangement joins TRBV27 to TRBJ2-1; D ambiguous. The CDR3 totals 15 residues. Trimming pared 6 bases from V and 5 bases from J, leaving 17 bases between. Germline values: CDR1 MNHEY, CDR2 SMNVEV (reference sequence).

This clone came up once. The gene calls are TRBV6-5 and TRBJ2-7; 8 bases are shared with TRBD1. Germline CDR1 and CDR2: MNHEY and SVGAGI. The CDR3 runs 15 residues. V was pared by 6 bases and J by 4 bases, with 11 bases of the junction left unmatched. The CDR3 nucleotides are TGTGCCAGCAGGGACAGGGCCTCTTCGTTTTACGAGCAGTACTTC. It translates to CASRDRASSFYEQYF.

This sequence joins TRBV5-6 and TRBJ2-4; 10 positions match TRBD1. The CDR3 has 16 amino acids. J was trimmed by 7 bases and V by 6 bases; bases with no gene match: 13. Germline V gene lookup returns CDR1 SGHDT and CDR2 YYEEEE. CDR3 sequence (DNA): TGTGCCAGCAACCCGTGGGGGACAGGGGATGTTAACATTCAGTACTTC. Translating it yields CASNPWGTGDVNIQYF.

The gene calls are TRBV7-9 and TRBJ2-7; the match to TRBD1 covers 7 bases. The CDR3 is made up of 16 amino acids. Germline V gives CDR1 SEHNR, CDR2 FQNEAQ (reference sequence). With 5 bases clipped from V and 4 bases from J, the junction kept 14 bases outside the gene matches. The CDR3, as DNA: TGTGCCAGCAGCGAAAACCGGGACAGTCGCGGTTACGAGCAGTACTTC. Translating gives CASSENRDSRGYEQYF.

V and J are TRBV4-2 and TRBJ2-3; 9 nucleotides line up with TRBD2. Trimming took 4 bases from V and 3 from J; bases not matched to a gene: 11. CDR1 and CDR2 (germline): LGHNA, YNFKEQ. This CDR3 region has 17 residues. CDR3 protein: CASSPHFPLAGTDTQYF. DNA for the CDR3: TGTGCCAGCAGCCCGCATTTCCCGCTAGCGGGAACAGATACGCAGTATTTT.

This clone has a single count. The chain joins TRBV28 to TRBJ1-1; D uncertain. Germline CDR1 and CDR2: MDHEN and SYDVKM. The length of the CDR3 is 15 residues. The ends were cut back, 4 bases at V and 8 bases at J, with 20 bases in the middle. As DNA, the CDR3 is TGTGCCAGCAGTTCGTTATTCTCGACCCCCAGAGAAGCTTTCTTT. This encodes CASSSLFSTPREAFF. The full variable domain, completed using reference TRBV28 and TRBJ1-1, is DVKVTQSSRYLVKRTGEKVFLECVQDMDHENMFWYRQDPGLGLRLIYFSYDVKMKEKGDIPEGYSVSREKKERFSLILESASTNQTSMYLCASSSLFSTPREAFFGQGTRLTVV.

The chain combines TRBV5-4 with TRBJ2-1, with 10 nucleotides matching TRBD2. Germline V gene lookup returns CDR1 SGHNT and CDR2 YYREEE (reference sequence). Trimming cost V 4 bases and J 5 bases; bases outside gene matches: 6. The CDR3 sequence is 15 residues long. CDR3 region: CASSTGLARNNEQFF. CDR3 nucleotides: TGTGCCAGCAGCACGGGACTAGCGAGAAACAATGAGCAGTTCTTC.

CDR3: CASSHGGRTYEQYF. For the CDR3, the DNA is TGCGCCAGCAGCCATGGGGGGCGTACCTACGAGCAGTACTTC. The V call is TRBV4-1, the J call TRBJ2-7; D may correspond to TRBD1 or TRBD2 (6 bases each). V was trimmed by 3 bases and J by 2 bases, leaving 11 bases between them. The CDR3 runs to 14 residues. The V gene's germline CDR1 is MGHRA and CDR2 YSYEKL.

The chain links TRBV5-1 to TRBJ2-2; TRBD1 matches 7 bases. The germline V gene has CDR1 SGHRS and CDR2 YFSETQ. V lost 0 bases and J lost 5; bases outside the gene matches: 7. The CDR3 consists of 16 residues. The CDR3 sequence: CASSLEAGGHTGELFF. The DNA for the CDR3 is TGCGCCAGCAGCTTGGAGGCAGGGGGTCATACCGGGGAGCTGTTTTTT.

V is TRBV9 and J is TRBJ1-1; no clear D. The germline V gene encodes CDR1 SGDLS and CDR2 YYNGEE. V was clipped by 3 bases and J by 8 bases, with 8 bases between them. This CDR3 is built from 11 residues. The CDR3 spells CASSAATEAFF. The DNA of the CDR3 is TGTGCCAGCAGCGCGGCCACGGAAGCTTTCTTT.

The rearrangement links TRBV4-1 to TRBJ1-4; D is unclear. The ends were cut back, 0 bases at V and 1 base at J, with 3 bases in the middle. The germline gives CDR1 MGHRA, CDR2 YSYEKL. The CDR3 extends over 14 amino acids. Here the CDR3 DNA reads TGCGCCAGCAGCCAAGAATTAACTAATGAAAAACTGTTTTTT. This encodes CASSQELTNEKLFF.

This clone was detected only once. The genes are TRBV7-8 and TRBJ2-3, with D maybe TRBD2 (6 bases). V was trimmed by 5 bases and J by 2 bases, leaving 14 bases between them. Germline V gives CDR1 SGHVS, CDR2 FQNEAQ. The CDR3 sequence is 15 residues long. CDR3 sequence: CASSALATTTDTQYF. The CDR3, as DNA: TGTGCCAGCAGCGCACTAGCTACCACCACAGATACGCAGTATTTT.

The chain is built from TRBV7-6 and TRBJ2-1; TRBD1 might be the D (5 bases). Trimming removed 3 bases from V and 3 bases from J, with 6 bases in between. Germline values: CDR1 SGHVS, CDR2 FNYEAQ. CDR3 size: 13 residues. The CDR3 region has the DNA TGTGCCAGCAGCTTCCAGGGCTACAATGAGCAGTTCTTC. Its translation: CASSFQGYNEQFF.

This chain connects TRBV7-2 to TRBJ1-2; 9 bases are shared with TRBD1. The CDR3 contains 17 residues. CDR1 is SGHTA, CDR2 FQGNSA, per germline. The V segment lost 2 bases and the J segment 4 bases; nucleotides outside the gene matches: 11. CDR3 loop: CASSLTETGGRGYGYTF. The CDR3 bases are TGTGCCAGCAGCTTAACGGAGACAGGGGGTCGCGGCTATGGCTACACCTTC.